The T cell receptor (beta chain) described here comes from a study of human thymus T cells. General study findings and limits: The authors found apparently biased V and J gene usage in thymic and blood repertoires. Related research has reported that thymic repertoires overlap highly among unrelated individuals.

Resections removed during corrective heart surgery provided the thymus tissue used. As concerns this clone: Its specificity is unknown.

The assay was immunoSEQ multiplex PCR, and TCRdb's table has in-frame clones only and misses some. The table records some 130,000 clones, about 94% of them present only once. CDR1 GTSNPN and CDR2 SVGIG come from the germline V gene (reference sequence). The CDR3 covers 15 residues. V lost 0 bases, J lost 3 bases, and 12 bases lay in between. Material: thymus tissue. The chain has TRBV30 and TRBJ1-5, with a tentative D call TRBD1 (6 bases). The TCR comes from a boy under three years old with a congenital heart defect but otherwise immunologically healthy. CDR3 nucleotide sequence: TGTGCCTGGAGTGTGGGGGGGCCCTACAATCAGCCCCAGCATTTT. It specifies CAWSVGGPYNQPQHF.